The clone carrying this T cell receptor beta chain has just a few counts. Sequencing was performed with immunoSEQ multiplex PCR; in TCRdb, only in-frame clones are kept and a portion is missing. Of some 500,000 clones detected, around 80% appear once; the ten largest clones hold 10% to 15%. The sample belongs to a study of shared clonotypes between healthy human individuals. Germline values: CDR1 KGHSH, CDR2 LQKENI. Trimming took 3 bases from V and 12 from J; bases not matched to a gene: 12. The CDR3 runs 15 residues. The chain uses TRBV18 and TRBJ2-1; 9 bases line up with TRBD2. The sequencing sample was made of PBMCs. This TCR came from a woman aged 35 to 49 in good health. Some clones in this sample may be carry-over from other donors' samples. The CDR3 loop reads CASSPGGGGRAVQFF. The DNA for the CDR3 is TGTGCCAGCTCACCGGGAGGCGGCGGGAGGGCCGTGCAGTTCTTC.